This is a list of T cell receptor beta chains from one sample in a study of cytomegalovirus exposure and HLA in healthy donors. TCRdb keeps only in-frame clones here, not all; method: immunoSEQ multiplex PCR. This sample has about 200,000 clones, with about 86% found just once. Sequencing was done on a sample of PBMCs. These receptors were obtained from a woman aged 25-40 years in good health and CMV-seronegative. CDR3s include the opening cysteine and the closing phenylalanine or tryptophan. A D gene is named only where the DNA matches it firmly. Part of the rows lack a size; the others show once, few, many or a class for expanded clones.

abundance: -
v_gene: TRBV11-2
d_gene: TRBD2
j_gene: TRBJ2-2
CDR3nt: TGTGCCAGCAGCTACCCTAGCGGGGGCCCAGGCGGGGAGCTGTTTTTT
CDR3aa: CASSYPSGGPGGELFF

abundance: -
v_gene: TRBV28
d_gene: -
j_gene: TRBJ2-2
CDR3nt: TGTGCCAGCAGCCTCGGGATGGTCGGGGAGCTGTTTTTT
CDR3aa: CASSLGMVGELFF

abundance: -
v_gene: TRBV20-1
d_gene: -
j_gene: TRBJ2-7
CDR3nt: TGCAGTGCTACGAGGCAATACGAGCAGTACTTC
CDR3aa: CSATRQYEQYF

abundance: -
v_gene: TRBV19
d_gene: TRBD1
j_gene: TRBJ1-1
CDR3nt: TGTGCCAGTAGTAAGACAGGGACGTACACTGAAGCTTTCTTT
CDR3aa: CASSKTGTYTEAFF

abundance: few
v_gene: TRBV6-5
d_gene: TRBD2
j_gene: TRBJ2-1
CDR3nt: TGTGCCAGCAGGCTTACTAGCGGCTCCTACAATGAGCAGTTCTTC
CDR3aa: CASRLTSGSYNEQFF

abundance: -
v_gene: TRBV4-2
d_gene: -
j_gene: TRBJ2-7
CDR3nt: TGTGCCAGCAGCCCCTCAGGAGGTCAGACCTACGAGCAGTACTTC
CDR3aa: CASSPSGGQTYEQYF

abundance: -
v_gene: TRBV5-6
d_gene: -
j_gene: TRBJ2-1
CDR3nt: TGTGCCAGCAGCTTGGATTTTCTAGCGCCTCCTTTAAATGAGCAGTTCTTC
CDR3aa: CASSLDFLAPPLNEQFF

abundance: once
v_gene: TRBV7-3
d_gene: -
j_gene: TRBJ2-7
CDR3nt: TGTGCCAGCAGCTTATCCTCTAACTCCTACGAGCAGTACTTC
CDR3aa: CASSLSSNSYEQYF

abundance: -
v_gene: TRBV7-3
d_gene: -
j_gene: TRBJ2-3
CDR3nt: TGTGCCAGCAGCTTAGGGTCTGGGGGGGGCGTTATTGATACGCAGTATTTT
CDR3aa: CASSLGSGGGVIDTQYF

abundance: -
v_gene: TRBV9
d_gene: -
j_gene: TRBJ1-1
CDR3nt: TGTGCCAGCAGTCGCCGGGAGGTTGCTGAAGCTTTCTTT
CDR3aa: CASSRREVAEAFF

abundance: -
v_gene: TRBV27
d_gene: TRBD1
j_gene: TRBJ2-7
CDR3nt: TGTGCCAGCAGTCGATCCCGGGACAGCTACGAGCAGTACTTC
CDR3aa: CASSRSRDSYEQYF

abundance: -
v_gene: TRBV5-4
d_gene: -
j_gene: TRBJ1-1
CDR3nt: TGTGCCAGCAGCCCCCAGGCAGGGGTGAACACTGAAGCTTTCTTT
CDR3aa: CASSPQAGVNTEAFF

abundance: -
v_gene: TRBV7-2
d_gene: TRBD1
j_gene: TRBJ1-6
CDR3nt: TGTGCCAGCAGCTTAGCCAGGGGGGTAACTTTCAATTCACCCCTCCACTTT
CDR3aa: CASSLARGVTFNSPLHF

abundance: -
v_gene: TRBV28
d_gene: TRBD1
j_gene: TRBJ1-5
CDR3nt: TGTGCCACCGACAGGGGGTCGCTCTTGCCCCAGCATTTT
CDR3aa: CATDRGSLLPQHF

abundance: -
v_gene: TRBV28
d_gene: -
j_gene: TRBJ2-5
CDR3nt: TGTGCCAGCAGCACCCCAGGGTACCAAGAGACCCAGTACTTC
CDR3aa: CASSTPGYQETQYF

abundance: -
v_gene: TRBV6-1
d_gene: TRBD1
j_gene: TRBJ1-5
CDR3nt: TGTGCCAGCAGTGAGCGGACAGGGGACTCTCAGCCCCAGCATTTT
CDR3aa: CASSERTGDSQPQHF

abundance: -
v_gene: TRBV9
d_gene: -
j_gene: TRBJ1-1
CDR3nt: TGTGCCAGCAGCCCTCAGGGGTGGAACACTGAAGCTTTCTTT
CDR3aa: CASSPQGWNTEAFF

abundance: -
v_gene: TRBV2
d_gene: -
j_gene: TRBJ2-2
CDR3nt: TGTGCCAGCAGTGGAGGATTCACCGGGGAGCTGTTTTTT
CDR3aa: CASSGGFTGELFF

abundance: -
v_gene: TRBV9
d_gene: -
j_gene: TRBJ1-6
CDR3nt: TGTGCCAGCAGCTTCCAAGGTGTTCCAGGGGTTTCACCCCTCCACTTT
CDR3aa: CASSFQGVPGVSPLHF

abundance: -
v_gene: TRBV27
d_gene: TRBD1
j_gene: TRBJ1-2
CDR3nt: TGTGCCAGCGGAGACAGGACAGGCCCCTATGGCTACACCTTC
CDR3aa: CASGDRTGPYGYTF

abundance: -
v_gene: TRBV27
d_gene: TRBD2
j_gene: TRBJ2-1
CDR3nt: TGTGCCAGCAGTTTAAACGTCGCGACTAGCGGGGACACCTACAATGAGCAGTTCTTC
CDR3aa: CASSLNVATSGDTYNEQFF

abundance: -
v_gene: TRBV11-2
d_gene: TRBD1
j_gene: TRBJ1-1
CDR3nt: TGTGCCAGCAGCTTATTAGGGGGCGCGGGCACTGAAGCTTTCTTT
CDR3aa: CASSLLGGAGTEAFF

abundance: -
v_gene: TRBV6-4
d_gene: -
j_gene: TRBJ2-2
CDR3nt: TGTGCCAGCAGTGACGGGCCCACCACCGGGGAGCTGTTTTTT
CDR3aa: CASSDGPTTGELFF

abundance: -
v_gene: TRBV30
d_gene: TRBD1
j_gene: TRBJ2-3
CDR3nt: TGTGCCTGGAGCGCTGGACAGGGCACAGATACGCAGTATTTT
CDR3aa: CAWSAGQGTDTQYF

abundance: once
v_gene: TRBV2
d_gene: -
j_gene: TRBJ1-3
CDR3nt: TGTGCCAGCAGTGATAGAAAAGATGGAAACACCATATATTTT
CDR3aa: CASSDRKDGNTIYF

abundance: -
v_gene: TRBV5-1
d_gene: -
j_gene: TRBJ1-1
CDR3nt: TGCGCCAGCAGCTTGAATATGGGGGCTGGCACTGAAGCTTTCTTT
CDR3aa: CASSLNMGAGTEAFF

abundance: -
v_gene: TRBV28
d_gene: TRBD2
j_gene: TRBJ2-1
CDR3nt: TGTGCCAGCAGTTTGGGGGGGTCCTACAATGAGCAGTTCTTC
CDR3aa: CASSLGGSYNEQFF

abundance: -
v_gene: TRBV19
d_gene: -
j_gene: TRBJ1-5
CDR3nt: TGTGCCAGTAGCCCTAGCGGGGGGAATCAGCCCCAGCATTTT
CDR3aa: CASSPSGGNQPQHF

abundance: -
v_gene: TRBV2
d_gene: TRBD1
j_gene: TRBJ1-1
CDR3nt: TGTGCCAGCAGCGGAGGGGGCTCGACTGAAGCTTTCTTT
CDR3aa: CASSGGGSTEAFF

abundance: -
v_gene: TRBV5-1
d_gene: TRBD2
j_gene: TRBJ2-1
CDR3nt: TGCGCCAGCAGCTTGGCCCGGGGGGGAAGCTCCTACAATGAGCAGTTCTTC
CDR3aa: CASSLARGGSSYNEQFF

abundance: once
v_gene: TRBV13
d_gene: -
j_gene: TRBJ2-1
CDR3nt: TGTGCCAGCAGCTTAGCGGCGGAAAACGCTTACAATGAGCAGTTCTTC
CDR3aa: CASSLAAENAYNEQFF

abundance: -
v_gene: TRBV7-9
d_gene: TRBD1
j_gene: TRBJ2-3
CDR3nt: TGTGCCAGCAGCCCCCTAGGGGGCAGTGACTCAGATACGCAGTATTTT
CDR3aa: CASSPLGGSDSDTQYF

abundance: once
v_gene: TRBV4-2
d_gene: TRBD1
j_gene: TRBJ1-1
CDR3nt: TGTGCCAGCAGCCCCTACCCGGGACAGGGAACTGAAGCTTTCTTT
CDR3aa: CASSPYPGQGTEAFF

abundance: -
v_gene: TRBV29-1
d_gene: TRBD1
j_gene: TRBJ2-7
CDR3nt: TGCAGCGTTATGGCAGGGGGCTACGAGCAGTACTTC
CDR3aa: CSVMAGGYEQYF

abundance: few
v_gene: TRBV14
d_gene: -
j_gene: TRBJ1-2
CDR3nt: TGTGCCAGCAGCCAAGATTTGGGGGGATTCGGCTATGGCTACACCTTC
CDR3aa: CASSQDLGGFGYGYTF

abundance: -
v_gene: TRBV27
d_gene: TRBD1
j_gene: TRBJ2-1
CDR3nt: TGTGCCAGCAGTTCCATAGACAGGGGCCATGAGCAGTTCTTC
CDR3aa: CASSSIDRGHEQFF

abundance: -
v_gene: TRBV28
d_gene: -
j_gene: TRBJ2-1
CDR3nt: TGTGCCAGCAGTTTTCCCCCAGACAATGAGCAGTTCTTC
CDR3aa: CASSFPPDNEQFF

abundance: -
v_gene: TRBV11-2
d_gene: -
j_gene: TRBJ1-1
CDR3nt: TGTGCCAGCAGCCTTTATTTGAACACTGAAGCTTTCTTT
CDR3aa: CASSLYLNTEAFF

abundance: once
v_gene: TRBV29-1
d_gene: TRBD2
j_gene: TRBJ2-3
CDR3nt: TGCAGCGTTGAGGGGACTAGCGAGCGCACAGATACGCAGTATTTT
CDR3aa: CSVEGTSERTDTQYF

abundance: once
v_gene: TRBV7-3
d_gene: -
j_gene: TRBJ2-7
CDR3nt: TGTGCCAGCAGCTTAAACGCCCAGGGAGGCGAGCAGTACTTC
CDR3aa: CASSLNAQGGEQYF

abundance: once
v_gene: TRBV2
d_gene: -
j_gene: TRBJ2-1
CDR3nt: TGTGCCAGCAGTGATCGTCGAGCTACCGATGAGCAGTTCTTC
CDR3aa: CASSDRRATDEQFF

abundance: -
v_gene: TRBV7-8
d_gene: TRBD1
j_gene: TRBJ1-2
CDR3nt: TGTGCCAGCAGCTTAGGTTGGGCAGGGGGCACCTCTAACTATGGCTACACCTTC
CDR3aa: CASSLGWAGGTSNYGYTF

abundance: few
v_gene: TRBV5-8
d_gene: -
j_gene: TRBJ1-1
CDR3nt: TGTGCCAGCAGCATACCACAGGTCTATGTTTTCTTT
CDR3aa: CASSIPQVYVFF

abundance: -
v_gene: TRBV19
d_gene: -
j_gene: TRBJ2-1
CDR3nt: TGTGCCAGTAGTCAGGACAGCTACAATGAGCAGTTCTTC
CDR3aa: CASSQDSYNEQFF

abundance: -
v_gene: TRBV5-1
d_gene: TRBD2
j_gene: TRBJ2-1
CDR3nt: TGCGCCAGCAGCTTGGGGGCGGGAGCGTACAATGAGCAGTTCTTC
CDR3aa: CASSLGAGAYNEQFF

abundance: -
v_gene: TRBV5-1
d_gene: TRBD1
j_gene: TRBJ2-3
CDR3nt: TGCGCCAGCAGACCTGGGGACAGTCCCCTAATTGGGCAGTATTTT
CDR3aa: CASRPGDSPLIGQYF